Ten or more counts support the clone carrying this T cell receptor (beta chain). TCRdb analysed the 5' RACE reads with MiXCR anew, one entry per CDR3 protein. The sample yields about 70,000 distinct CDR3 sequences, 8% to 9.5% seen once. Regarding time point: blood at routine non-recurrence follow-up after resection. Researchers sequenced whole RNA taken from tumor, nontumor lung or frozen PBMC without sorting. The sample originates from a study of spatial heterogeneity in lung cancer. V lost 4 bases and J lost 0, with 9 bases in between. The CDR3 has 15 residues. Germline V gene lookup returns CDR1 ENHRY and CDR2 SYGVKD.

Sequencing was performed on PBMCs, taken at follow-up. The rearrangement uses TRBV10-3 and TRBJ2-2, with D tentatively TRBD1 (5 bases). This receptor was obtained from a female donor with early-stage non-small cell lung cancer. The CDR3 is CAISGRTTNTGELFF. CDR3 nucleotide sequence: TGTGCCATCAGTGGACGGACAACGAACACCGGGGAGCTGTTTTTT.